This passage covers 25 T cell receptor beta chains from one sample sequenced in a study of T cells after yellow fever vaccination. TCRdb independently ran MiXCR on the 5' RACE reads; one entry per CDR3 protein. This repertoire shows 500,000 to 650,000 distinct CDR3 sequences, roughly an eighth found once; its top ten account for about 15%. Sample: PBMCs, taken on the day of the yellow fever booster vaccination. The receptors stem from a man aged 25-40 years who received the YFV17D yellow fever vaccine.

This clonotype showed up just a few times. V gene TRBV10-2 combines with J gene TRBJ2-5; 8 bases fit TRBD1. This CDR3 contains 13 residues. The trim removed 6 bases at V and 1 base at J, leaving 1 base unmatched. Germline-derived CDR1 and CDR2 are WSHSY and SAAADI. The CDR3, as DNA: TGCGCCAGCAGGGGACAGGTCCAAGAGACCCAGTACTTC. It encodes CASRGQVQETQYF.

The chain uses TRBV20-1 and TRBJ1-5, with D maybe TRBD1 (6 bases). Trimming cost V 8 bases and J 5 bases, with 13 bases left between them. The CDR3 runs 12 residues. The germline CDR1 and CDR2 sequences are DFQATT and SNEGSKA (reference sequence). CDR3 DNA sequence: TGCAGTTCCGGACAGATGTATCAGCCCCAGCATTTT. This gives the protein CSSGQMYQPQHF.

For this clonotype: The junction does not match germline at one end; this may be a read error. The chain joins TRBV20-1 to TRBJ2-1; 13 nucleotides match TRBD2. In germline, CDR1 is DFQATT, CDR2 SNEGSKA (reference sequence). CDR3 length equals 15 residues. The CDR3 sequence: CSASHGTSGINEQFF. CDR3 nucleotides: TGCAGTGCTAGCCATGGGACTAGCGGGATCAATGAGCAGTTTTTC.

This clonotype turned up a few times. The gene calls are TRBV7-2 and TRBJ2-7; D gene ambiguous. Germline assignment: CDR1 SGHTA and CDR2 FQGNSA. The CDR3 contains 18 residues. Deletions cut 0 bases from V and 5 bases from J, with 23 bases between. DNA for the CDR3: TGTGCCAGCAGCTTAGCGGCCGGTATGGGTCGTAGGAACAACGAGCAGTACTTC. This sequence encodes CASSLAAGMGRRNNEQYF.

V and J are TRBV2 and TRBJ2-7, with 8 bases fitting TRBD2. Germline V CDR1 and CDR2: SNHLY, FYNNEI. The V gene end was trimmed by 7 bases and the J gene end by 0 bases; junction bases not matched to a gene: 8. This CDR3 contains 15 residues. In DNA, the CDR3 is TGTGCCAGCAAGGAAAGCGGGAGCGGCTCCTACGAGCAGTACTTC. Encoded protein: CASKESGSGSYEQYF.

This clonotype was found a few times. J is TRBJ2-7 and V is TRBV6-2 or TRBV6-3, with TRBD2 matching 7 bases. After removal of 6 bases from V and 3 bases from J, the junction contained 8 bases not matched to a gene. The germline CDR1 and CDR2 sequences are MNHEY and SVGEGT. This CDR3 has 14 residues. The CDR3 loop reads CASRRAGDLYEQYF. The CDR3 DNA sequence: TGTGCCAGCAGGAGGGCGGGAGACCTCTACGAGCAGTACTTC.

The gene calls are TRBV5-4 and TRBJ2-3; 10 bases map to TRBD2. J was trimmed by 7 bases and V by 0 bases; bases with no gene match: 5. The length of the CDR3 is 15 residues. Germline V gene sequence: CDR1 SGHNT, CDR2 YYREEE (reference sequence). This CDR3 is CASSLGTSGSNTQYF. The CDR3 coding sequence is TGTGCCAGCAGCTTGGGGACTAGCGGTTCTAATACGCAGTATTTT.

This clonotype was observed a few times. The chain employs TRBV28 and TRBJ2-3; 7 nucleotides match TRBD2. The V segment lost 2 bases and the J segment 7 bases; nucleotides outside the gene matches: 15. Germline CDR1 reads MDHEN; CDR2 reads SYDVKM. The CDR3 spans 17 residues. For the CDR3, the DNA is TGTGCCAGCAGTTTAGGCGATCGATGGGCGGGAGTCCATACGCAGTATTTT. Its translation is CASSLGDRWAGVHTQYF.

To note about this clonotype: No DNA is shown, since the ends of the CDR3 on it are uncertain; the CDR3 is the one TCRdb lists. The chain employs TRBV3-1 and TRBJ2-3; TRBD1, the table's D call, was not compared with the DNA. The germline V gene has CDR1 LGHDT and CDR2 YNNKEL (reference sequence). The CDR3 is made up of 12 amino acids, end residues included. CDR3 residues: CASSQFGTGSYF.

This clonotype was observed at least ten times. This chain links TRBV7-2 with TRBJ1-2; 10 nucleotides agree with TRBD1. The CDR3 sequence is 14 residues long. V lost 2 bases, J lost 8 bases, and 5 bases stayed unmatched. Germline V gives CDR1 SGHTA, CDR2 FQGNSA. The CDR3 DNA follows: TGTGCCAGCAGCTTACGGGACAGGGGAAGGGGCTACACCTTC. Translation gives CASSLRDRGRGYTF.

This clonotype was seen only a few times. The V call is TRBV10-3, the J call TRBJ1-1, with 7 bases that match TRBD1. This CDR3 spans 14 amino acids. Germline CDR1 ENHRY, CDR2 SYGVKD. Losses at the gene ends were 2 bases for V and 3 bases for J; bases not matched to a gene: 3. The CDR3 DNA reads TGTGCCATCAGTGAGACAGGGGCGGACACTGAAGCTTTCTTT. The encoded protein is CAISETGADTEAFF.

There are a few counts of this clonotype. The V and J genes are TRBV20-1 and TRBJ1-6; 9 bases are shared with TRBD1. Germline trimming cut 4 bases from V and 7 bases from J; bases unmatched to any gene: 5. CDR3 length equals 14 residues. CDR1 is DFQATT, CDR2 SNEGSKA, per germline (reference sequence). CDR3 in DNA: TGCAGTGCTACCCTGGACAGGGGCAATTCACCCCTCCACTTT. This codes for CSATLDRGNSPLHF.

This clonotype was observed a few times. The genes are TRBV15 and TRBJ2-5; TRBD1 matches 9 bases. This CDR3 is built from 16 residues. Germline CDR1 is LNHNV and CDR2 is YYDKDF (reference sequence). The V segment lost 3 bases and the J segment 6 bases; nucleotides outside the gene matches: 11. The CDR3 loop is CATSSTIGTGRQTQYF. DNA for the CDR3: TGTGCCACCAGCAGCACTATAGGGACAGGGCGGCAGACCCAGTACTTC.

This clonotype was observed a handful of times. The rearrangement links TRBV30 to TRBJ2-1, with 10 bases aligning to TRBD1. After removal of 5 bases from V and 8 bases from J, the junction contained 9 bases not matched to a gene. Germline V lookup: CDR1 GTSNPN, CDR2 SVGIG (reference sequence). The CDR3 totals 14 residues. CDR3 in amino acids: CAWHAPGQGYEQFF. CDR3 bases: TGTGCCTGGCACGCACCGGGACAGGGGTATGAGCAGTTCTTC.

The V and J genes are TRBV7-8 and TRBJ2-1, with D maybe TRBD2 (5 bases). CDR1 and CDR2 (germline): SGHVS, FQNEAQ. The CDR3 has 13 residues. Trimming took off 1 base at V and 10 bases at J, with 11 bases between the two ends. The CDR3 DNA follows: TGTGCCAGCAGCTTAGGCGAGATAGCGGAGCAGTTCTTC. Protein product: CASSLGEIAEQFF.

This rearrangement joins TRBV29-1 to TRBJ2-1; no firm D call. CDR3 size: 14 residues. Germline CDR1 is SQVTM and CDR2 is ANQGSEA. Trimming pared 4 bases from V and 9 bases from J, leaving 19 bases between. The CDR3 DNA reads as TGCAGCGTTGTCGTCGGACCCCGTACCGGTGAGCAGTTCTTC. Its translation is CSVVVGPRTGEQFF.

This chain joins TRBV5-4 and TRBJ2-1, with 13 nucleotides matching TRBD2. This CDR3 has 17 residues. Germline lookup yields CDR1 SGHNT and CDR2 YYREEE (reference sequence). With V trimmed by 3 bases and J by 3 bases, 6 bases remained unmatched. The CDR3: CASSSGLAGDSYNEQFF. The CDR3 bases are TGTGCCAGCAGCTCCGGACTAGCGGGAGATAGCTACAATGAGCAGTTCTTC.

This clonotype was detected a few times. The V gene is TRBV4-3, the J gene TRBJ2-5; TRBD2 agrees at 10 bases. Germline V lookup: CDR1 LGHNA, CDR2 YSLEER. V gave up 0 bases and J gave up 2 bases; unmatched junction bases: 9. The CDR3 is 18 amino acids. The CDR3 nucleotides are TGCGCCAGCAGCCAAGAGACGGGAACTAGCGGGACTCAAGAGACCCAGTACTTC. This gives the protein CASSQETGTSGTQETQYF.

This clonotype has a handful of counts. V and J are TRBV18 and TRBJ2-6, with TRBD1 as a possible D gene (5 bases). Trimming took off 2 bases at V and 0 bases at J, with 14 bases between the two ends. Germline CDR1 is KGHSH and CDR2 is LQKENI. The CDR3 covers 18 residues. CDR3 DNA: TGTGCCAGCTCACCAGTCGCAGGGATAAGCTCTGGGGCCAACGTCCTGACTTTC. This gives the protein CASSPVAGISSGANVLTF.

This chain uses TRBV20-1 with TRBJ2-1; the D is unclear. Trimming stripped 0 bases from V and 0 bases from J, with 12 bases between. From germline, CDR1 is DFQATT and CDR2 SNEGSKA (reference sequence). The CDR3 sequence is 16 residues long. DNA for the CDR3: TGCAGTGCTAGAGACCTTTCCACTCCCTCCTACAATGAGCAGTTCTTC. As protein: CSARDLSTPSYNEQFF.

CDR3: CASSQAFRQPGNTIYF. For the CDR3, the DNA is TGCGCCAGCAGCCAAGCTTTTAGGCAGCCGGGAAACACCATATATTTT. The V and J genes are TRBV4-3 and TRBJ1-3; D unclear. The ends were cut back, 1 base at V and 4 bases at J, with 14 bases in the middle. There are 16 residues in the CDR3. The germline CDR1 and CDR2 sequences are LGHNA and YSLEER.

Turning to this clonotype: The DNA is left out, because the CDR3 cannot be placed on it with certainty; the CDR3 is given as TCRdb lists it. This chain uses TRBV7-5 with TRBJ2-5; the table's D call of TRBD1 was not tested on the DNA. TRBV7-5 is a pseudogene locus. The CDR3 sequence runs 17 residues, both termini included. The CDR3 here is CISVPEARGGLMETQYF.

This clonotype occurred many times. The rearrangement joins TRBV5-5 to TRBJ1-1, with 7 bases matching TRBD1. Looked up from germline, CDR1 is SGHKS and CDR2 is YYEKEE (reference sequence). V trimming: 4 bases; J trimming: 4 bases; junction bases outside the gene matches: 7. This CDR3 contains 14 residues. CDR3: CASSDRQGFTEAFF. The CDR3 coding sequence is TGTGCCAGCAGCGATCGACAGGGTTTCACTGAAGCTTTCTTT.

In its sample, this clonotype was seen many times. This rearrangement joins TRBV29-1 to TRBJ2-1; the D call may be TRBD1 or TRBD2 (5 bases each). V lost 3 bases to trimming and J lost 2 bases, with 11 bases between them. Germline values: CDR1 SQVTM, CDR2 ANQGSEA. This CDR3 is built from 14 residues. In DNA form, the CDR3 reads TGCAGCGTTGATTTGCAGGGACCCTACAATGAGCAGTTCTTC. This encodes CSVDLQGPYNEQFF.

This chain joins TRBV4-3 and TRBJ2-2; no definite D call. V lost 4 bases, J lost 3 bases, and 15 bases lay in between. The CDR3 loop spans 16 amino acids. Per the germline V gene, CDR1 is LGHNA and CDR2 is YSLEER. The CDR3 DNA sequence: TGCGCCAGCAGCCCACGAGTTGGGCCGGACACCGGGGAGCTGTTTTTT. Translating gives CASSPRVGPDTGELFF.